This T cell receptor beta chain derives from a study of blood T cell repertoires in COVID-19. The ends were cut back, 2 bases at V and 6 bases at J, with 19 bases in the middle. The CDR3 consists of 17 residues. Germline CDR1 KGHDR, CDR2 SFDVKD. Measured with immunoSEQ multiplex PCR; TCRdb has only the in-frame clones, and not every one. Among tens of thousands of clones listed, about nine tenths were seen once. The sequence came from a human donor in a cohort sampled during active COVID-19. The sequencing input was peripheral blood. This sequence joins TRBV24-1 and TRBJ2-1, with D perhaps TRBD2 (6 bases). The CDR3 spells CATSDSKLESGSNEQFF. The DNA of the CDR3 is TGTGCCACCAGTGATTCGAAGCTCGAAAGCGGGTCCAATGAGCAGTTCTTC.